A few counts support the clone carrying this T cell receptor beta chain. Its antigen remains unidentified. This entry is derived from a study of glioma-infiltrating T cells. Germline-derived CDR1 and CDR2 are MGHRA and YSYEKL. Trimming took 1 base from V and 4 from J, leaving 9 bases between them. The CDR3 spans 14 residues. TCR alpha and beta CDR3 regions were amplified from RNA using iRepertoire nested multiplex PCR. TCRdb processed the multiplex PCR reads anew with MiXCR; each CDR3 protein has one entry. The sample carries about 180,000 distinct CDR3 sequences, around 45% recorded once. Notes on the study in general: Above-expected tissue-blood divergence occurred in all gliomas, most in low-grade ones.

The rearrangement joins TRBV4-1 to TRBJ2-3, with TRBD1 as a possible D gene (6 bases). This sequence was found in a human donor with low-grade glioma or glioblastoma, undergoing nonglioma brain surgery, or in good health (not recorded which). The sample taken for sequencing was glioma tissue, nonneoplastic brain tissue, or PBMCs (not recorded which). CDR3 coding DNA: TGCGCCAGCAGCCAAGCCAGGGGTCCAGATACGCAGTATTTT. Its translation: CASSQARGPDTQYF.